Detailed here is one T cell receptor beta chain. The data were taken from a study of blood T cell repertoires in COVID-19. Original processing methods: It was from reference gene primer amplification that nucleated cell counts were estimated. Sequencing was performed with immunoSEQ multiplex PCR; in TCRdb, only in-frame clones are kept and a portion is missing. Clonal size and the V and J genes are those of that table, whereas D and trimming came from the DNA. The sample carries 200,000 to 300,000 clones, about nine tenths recorded once. With 5 bases removed from V and 3 bases from J, the gap between germline ends came to 9 bases. The CDR3 totals 13 residues. In germline, CDR1 is MNHEY, CDR2 SVGEGT.

The V and J genes are TRBV6-2 or TRBV6-3 and TRBJ2-3, with D unclear. This clonotype originated in a man in his fifties or sixties who had recovered from COVID-19. The sequenced material came from peripheral blood. The CDR3 loop is CASSPPRTDTQYF. The CDR3 DNA reads as TGTGCCAGCAGTCCACCCAGAACAGATACGCAGTATTTT.